The present entry profiles one TCR beta chain with its context. This CDR3 is 11 amino acids long. CDR1 is SGHTA and CDR2 is FQGNSA in the germline V gene. V was cut by 4 bases and J by 6 bases, with 5 bases left in between. The data stem from a study of cytomegalovirus exposure and HLA in healthy donors. With 60 Vbeta and 13 Jbeta primers, the PCR was carried out. Produced via immunoSEQ multiplex PCR; TCRdb's table is partial and in-frame only. Among about 68,000 clones listed, roughly four fifths were seen once. The TCR comes from a human donor in good health. The sample was PBMCs. The chain links TRBV7-2 to TRBJ2-3; the D is unclear. In nucleotides, the CDR3 is TGTGCCAGCAGCTCCGAGGATACGCAGTATTTT. It translates to CASSSEDTQYF.